A selection of T cell receptor beta chains follows, all from one sample in a study of cytomegalovirus exposure and HLA in healthy donors. Generated by immunoSEQ multiplex PCR, the TCRdb table keeps only in-frame clones and is missing some. The sample lists over 60,000 clones, roughly 70% occurring once. Material for sequencing was PBMCs. The receptor source for this set is a man in his 70s in good health and CMV-seronegative. The CDR3 runs from the conserved cysteine through the conserved F or W. The D gene is left open where the match is weak. Size tells how often a clone was seen (once, few, many) or the class of an expanded clone, and some rows leave it out.

clone size: -; D gene: -; J gene: TRBJ1-1; V gene: TRBV18; CDR3 length: 13; CDR3 protein: CASSPQVDTEAFF; CDR3 DNA: TGTGCCAGCTCACCTCAGGTAGACACTGAAGCTTTCTTT
clone size: -; D gene: -; J gene: TRBJ1-2; V gene: TRBV29-1; CDR3 length: 13; CDR3 protein: CSVASHRGRGYTF; CDR3 DNA: TGCAGCGTTGCGTCCCACCGCGGGCGCGGCTACACCTTC
clone size: few; D gene: TRBD1; J gene: TRBJ1-1; V gene: TRBV10-3; CDR3 length: 11; CDR3 protein: CASTRDSEAFF; CDR3 DNA: TGTGCCAGCACCCGGGACAGCGAAGCTTTCTTT
clone size: -; D gene: -; J gene: TRBJ2-1; V gene: TRBV9; CDR3 length: 18; CDR3 protein: CASSKGGGGGGSYNEQFF; CDR3 DNA: TGTGCCAGCAGCAAAGGGGGGGGTGGCGGGGGCTCCTACAATGAGCAGTTCTTC
clone size: -; D gene: -; J gene: TRBJ2-2; V gene: TRBV27; CDR3 length: 14; CDR3 protein: CASSLYRGTGELFF; CDR3 DNA: TGTGCCAGCAGTTTATATCGGGGCACCGGGGAGCTGTTTTTT
clone size: -; D gene: TRBD1; J gene: TRBJ1-2; V gene: TRBV11-2; CDR3 length: 14; CDR3 protein: CASRPGQGIYGYTF; CDR3 DNA: TGTGCCAGCAGGCCGGGACAGGGTATTTATGGCTACACCTTC
clone size: -; D gene: -; J gene: TRBJ1-1; V gene: TRBV30; CDR3 length: 12; CDR3 protein: CAWRGQNTEAFF; CDR3 DNA: TGTGCCTGGAGAGGACAGAACACTGAAGCTTTCTTT
clone size: -; D gene: TRBD1; J gene: TRBJ2-7; V gene: TRBV7-9; CDR3 length: 13; CDR3 protein: CASSAGTVDEQYF; CDR3 DNA: TGTGCCAGCAGCGCCGGGACAGTTGACGAGCAGTACTTC
clone size: -; D gene: -; J gene: TRBJ1-3; V gene: TRBV7-2; CDR3 length: 16; CDR3 protein: CASSQSPGRTGNTIYF; CDR3 DNA: TGTGCCAGCAGCCAGAGCCCGGGGAGGACTGGAAACACCATATATTTT
clone size: once; D gene: -; J gene: TRBJ1-3; V gene: TRBV7-9; CDR3 length: 16; CDR3 protein: CSSSLGQPSSGNTIYF; CDR3 DNA: TGTTCCAGCAGCTTAGGACAGCCTTCCTCTGGAAACACCATATATTTT
clone size: -; D gene: TRBD2; J gene: TRBJ2-7; V gene: TRBV7-2; CDR3 length: 15; CDR3 protein: CASSSQGGTSYEQYF; CDR3 DNA: TGTGCCAGCAGCTCTCAGGGAGGGACCTCCTACGAGCAGTACTTC
clone size: -; D gene: -; J gene: TRBJ2-1; V gene: TRBV6-5; CDR3 length: 14; CDR3 protein: CASRPGVARNEQFF; CDR3 DNA: TGTGCCAGCAGGCCCGGGGTAGCCCGCAATGAGCAGTTCTTC
clone size: -; D gene: TRBD1; J gene: TRBJ1-5; V gene: TRBV6-5; CDR3 length: 15; CDR3 protein: CASSGQGFSNQPQHF; CDR3 DNA: TGTGCCAGCAGTGGACAGGGCTTTAGCAATCAGCCCCAGCATTTT
clone size: few; D gene: -; J gene: TRBJ2-7; V gene: TRBV5-6; CDR3 length: 16; CDR3 protein: CASSRKSAAAAGEQYF; CDR3 DNA: TGTGCCAGCAGCAGGAAGTCGGCCGCGGCAGCCGGCGAGCAGTACTTC
clone size: once; D gene: -; J gene: TRBJ2-3; V gene: TRBV18; CDR3 length: 15; CDR3 protein: CASSPRGLATDTQYF; CDR3 DNA: TGTGCCAGCTCACCACGGGGACTGGCTACAGATACGCAGTATTTT
clone size: -; D gene: TRBD1; J gene: TRBJ2-7; V gene: TRBV19; CDR3 length: 14; CDR3 protein: CASSGTGVRYEQYF; CDR3 DNA: TGTGCCAGTAGCGGGACAGGGGTCCGCTACGAGCAGTACTTC
clone size: once; D gene: TRBD1; J gene: TRBJ2-7; V gene: TRBV7-8; CDR3 length: 14; CDR3 protein: CASSLRDRGYEQYF; CDR3 DNA: TGTGCCAGCAGCCTACGGGACAGGGGCTACGAGCAGTACTTC
clone size: -; D gene: TRBD2; J gene: TRBJ2-4; V gene: TRBV5-1; CDR3 length: 15; CDR3 protein: CASSQGGGGKNIQYF; CDR3 DNA: TGCGCCAGCAGCCAGGGTGGGGGGGGAAAAAACATTCAGTACTTC
clone size: -; D gene: -; J gene: TRBJ1-1; V gene: TRBV2; CDR3 length: 13; CDR3 protein: CASRAQGNTEAFF; CDR3 DNA: TGTGCCAGCAGGGCACAGGGTAACACTGAAGCTTTCTTT
clone size: once; D gene: -; J gene: TRBJ2-7; V gene: TRBV7-2; CDR3 length: 15; CDR3 protein: CASTTQGLASYEQYF; CDR3 DNA: TGTGCCAGCACTACCCAGGGACTGGCCTCCTACGAGCAGTACTTC
clone size: -; D gene: TRBD2; J gene: TRBJ2-5; V gene: TRBV6-1; CDR3 length: 14; CDR3 protein: CASSVPRGEETQYF; CDR3 DNA: TGTGCCAGCAGTGTTCCGCGGGGGGAAGAGACCCAGTACTTC
clone size: -; D gene: TRBD2; J gene: TRBJ2-1; V gene: TRBV5-1; CDR3 length: 15; CDR3 protein: CASSPGLAGGDEQFF; CDR3 DNA: TGCGCCAGCAGCCCTGGACTAGCGGGAGGGGATGAGCAGTTCTTC
clone size: -; D gene: -; J gene: TRBJ1-2; V gene: TRBV7-7; CDR3 length: 13; CDR3 protein: CASSGFSGDGYTF; CDR3 DNA: TGTGCTAGTTCGGGGTTTAGCGGGGATGGCTACACCTTC
clone size: -; D gene: -; J gene: TRBJ2-7; V gene: TRBV7-9; CDR3 length: 11; CDR3 protein: CASSPQYEQYF; CDR3 DNA: TGTGCCAGCAGCCCCCAATACGAGCAGTACTTC
clone size: -; D gene: TRBD2; J gene: TRBJ2-7; V gene: TRBV5-1; CDR3 length: 14; CDR3 protein: CASSSVAGEYEQYF; CDR3 DNA: TGCGCCAGCAGCTCGGTAGCGGGAGAGTACGAGCAGTACTTC
clone size: -; D gene: -; J gene: TRBJ2-3; V gene: TRBV5-1; CDR3 length: 13; CDR3 protein: CASSLWGSDTQYF; CDR3 DNA: TGCGCCAGCAGCTTGTGGGGCTCCGATACGCAGTATTTT
clone size: -; D gene: -; J gene: TRBJ2-1; V gene: TRBV28; CDR3 length: 12; CDR3 protein: CASSGTGRTQFF; CDR3 DNA: TGTGCCAGCAGTGGCACAGGCCGGACGCAGTTCTTC
clone size: -; D gene: -; J gene: TRBJ1-2; V gene: TRBV5-6; CDR3 length: 16; CDR3 protein: CASSLSPAPADYGYTF; CDR3 DNA: TGTGCCAGCAGCTTGTCTCCAGCGCCAGCCGATTATGGCTACACCTTC
clone size: -; D gene: TRBD1; J gene: TRBJ2-7; V gene: TRBV18; CDR3 length: 14; CDR3 protein: CASSPGTGIYEQYF; CDR3 DNA: TGTGCCAGCTCACCGGGGACAGGGATCTACGAGCAGTACTTC
clone size: -; D gene: -; J gene: TRBJ1-6; V gene: TRBV18; CDR3 length: 16; CDR3 protein: CASSPLARTNNSPLHF; CDR3 DNA: TGTGCCAGCTCACCACTGGCGAGGACTAATAATTCACCCCTCCACTTT
clone size: -; D gene: TRBD2; J gene: TRBJ2-7; V gene: TRBV7-2; CDR3 length: 14; CDR3 protein: CASSPRTSSYEQYF; CDR3 DNA: TGTGCCAGCAGCCCCAGGACTAGCTCCTACGAGCAGTACTTC
clone size: -; D gene: TRBD1; J gene: TRBJ2-7; V gene: TRBV28; CDR3 length: 13; CDR3 protein: CASRSGGVGEQYF; CDR3 DNA: TGTGCCAGCAGATCAGGGGGCGTGGGCGAGCAGTACTTC
clone size: few; D gene: -; J gene: TRBJ2-3; V gene: TRBV9; CDR3 length: 16; CDR3 protein: CASSQGAGGRPDTQYF; CDR3 DNA: TGTGCCAGCAGCCAGGGGGCGGGGGGGCGCCCAGATACGCAGTATTTT
clone size: -; D gene: -; J gene: TRBJ2-3; V gene: TRBV7-8; CDR3 length: 15; CDR3 protein: CASSPMLTSTDTQYF; CDR3 DNA: TGTGCCAGCAGCCCCATGTTAACTAGCACAGATACGCAGTATTTT
clone size: once; D gene: TRBD2; J gene: TRBJ2-5; V gene: TRBV5-1; CDR3 length: 14; CDR3 protein: CASSPGLAVETQYF; CDR3 DNA: TGCGCCAGCAGCCCCGGACTAGCTGTTGAGACCCAGTACTTC
clone size: -; D gene: TRBD1; J gene: TRBJ1-1; V gene: TRBV10-1; CDR3 length: 20; CDR3 protein: CASSKGRRGLSLYPNTEAFF; CDR3 DNA: TGCGCCAGCAGTAAAGGTCGCAGGGGGCTCTCTTTATACCCGAACACTGAAGCTTTCTTT
clone size: -; D gene: -; J gene: TRBJ2-3; V gene: TRBV7-2; CDR3 length: 14; CDR3 protein: CASSLGLQTDTQYF; CDR3 DNA: TGTGCCAGCAGCTTAGGTCTCCAGACAGATACGCAGTATTTT
clone size: -; D gene: TRBD1; J gene: TRBJ1-6; V gene: TRBV7-2; CDR3 length: 15; CDR3 protein: CASSLDRGRNSPLHF; CDR3 DNA: TGTGCCAGCAGCTTAGACAGGGGGAGAAATTCACCCCTCCACTTT
clone size: -; D gene: TRBD2; J gene: TRBJ2-3; V gene: TRBV18; CDR3 length: 14; CDR3 protein: CASSRAGVPDTQYF; CDR3 DNA: TGTGCCAGCTCACGGGCGGGAGTCCCAGATACGCAGTATTTT
clone size: -; D gene: -; J gene: TRBJ1-3; V gene: TRBV11-2; CDR3 length: 14; CDR3 protein: CASSYRQVRNTIYF; CDR3 DNA: TGTGCCAGCAGCTACCGACAGGTCCGAAACACCATATATTTT
clone size: -; D gene: TRBD2; J gene: TRBJ2-4; V gene: TRBV19; CDR3 length: 16; CDR3 protein: CASSIGAGRGGYIQYF; CDR3 DNA: TGTGCCAGTAGTATAGGAGCGGGAAGGGGAGGGTACATTCAGTACTTC
clone size: -; D gene: -; J gene: TRBJ1-4; V gene: TRBV18; CDR3 length: 13; CDR3 protein: CAEFGGTNEKLFF; CDR3 DNA: TGTGCCGAGTTCGGAGGGACTAATGAAAAACTGTTTTTT
clone size: -; D gene: TRBD1; J gene: TRBJ1-3; V gene: TRBV2; CDR3 length: 14; CDR3 protein: CASSVQGVGNTIYF; CDR3 DNA: TGTGCCAGCAGTGTACAGGGGGTCGGAAACACTATATATTTT
clone size: few; D gene: TRBD2; J gene: TRBJ2-1; V gene: TRBV5-1; CDR3 length: 17; CDR3 protein: CASSLIPPGQGLNEQFF; CDR3 DNA: TGCGCCAGCAGCTTGATCCCCCCAGGGCAGGGACTAAATGAGCAGTTCTTC
clone size: -; D gene: TRBD2; J gene: TRBJ2-1; V gene: TRBV6-4; CDR3 length: 16; CDR3 protein: CASSDRPAGGYNEQFF; CDR3 DNA: TGTGCCAGCAGTGACCGTCCGGCGGGAGGGTACAATGAGCAGTTCTTC
clone size: few; D gene: -; J gene: TRBJ1-2; V gene: TRBV6-6; CDR3 length: 15; CDR3 protein: CASSHYRTANYGYTF; CDR3 DNA: TGTGCCAGCAGCCACTACCGGACAGCGAACTATGGCTACACCTTC
clone size: once; D gene: TRBD1; J gene: TRBJ2-7; V gene: TRBV2; CDR3 length: 14; CDR3 protein: CASSPTGVRYEQYF; CDR3 DNA: TGTGCCAGCAGTCCTACAGGGGTGAGGTACGAGCAGTACTTC
clone size: -; D gene: TRBD2; J gene: TRBJ2-1; V gene: TRBV9; CDR3 length: 16; CDR3 protein: CASSILGLAVLDEQFF; CDR3 DNA: TGTGCCAGCAGCATACTTGGACTAGCGGTTTTGGATGAGCAGTTCTTC
clone size: few; D gene: -; J gene: TRBJ1-5; V gene: TRBV28; CDR3 length: 12; CDR3 protein: CASSQSNQPQHF; CDR3 DNA: TGTGCCAGCAGTCAAAGCAATCAGCCCCAGCATTTT
clone size: few; D gene: TRBD1; J gene: TRBJ1-3; V gene: TRBV6-6; CDR3 length: 16; CDR3 protein: CASSYTDRGAGNTIYF; CDR3 DNA: TGTGCCAGCAGTTACACGGACAGGGGGGCTGGAAACACCATATATTTT
clone size: once; D gene: TRBD2; J gene: TRBJ2-3; V gene: TRBV5-1; CDR3 length: 16; CDR3 protein: CASSLAGPLAGDTQYF; CDR3 DNA: TGCGCCAGCAGCTTGGCCGGTCCACTAGCGGGGGATACGCAGTATTTT
clone size: few; D gene: TRBD1; J gene: TRBJ1-3; V gene: TRBV5-1; CDR3 length: 14; CDR3 protein: CASSPGQVGNTIYF; CDR3 DNA: TGCGCCAGCAGCCCGGGACAGGTTGGAAACACCATATATTTT